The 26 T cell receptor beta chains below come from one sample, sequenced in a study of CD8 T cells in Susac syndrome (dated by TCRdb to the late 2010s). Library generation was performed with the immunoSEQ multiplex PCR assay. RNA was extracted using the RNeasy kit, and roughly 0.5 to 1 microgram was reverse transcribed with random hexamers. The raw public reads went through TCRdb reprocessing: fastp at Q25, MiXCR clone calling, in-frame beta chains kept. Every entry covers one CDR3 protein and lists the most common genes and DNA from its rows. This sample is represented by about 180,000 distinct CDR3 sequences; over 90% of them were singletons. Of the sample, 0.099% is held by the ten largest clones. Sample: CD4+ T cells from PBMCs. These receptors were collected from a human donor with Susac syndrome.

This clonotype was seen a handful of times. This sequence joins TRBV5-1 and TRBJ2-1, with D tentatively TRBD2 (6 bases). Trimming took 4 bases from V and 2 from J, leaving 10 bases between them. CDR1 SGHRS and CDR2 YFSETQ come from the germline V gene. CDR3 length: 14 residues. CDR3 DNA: TGCGCCAGCAGCGGCGGGGATGCCTACAATGAGCAGTTCTTC. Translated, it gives CASSGGDAYNEQFF.

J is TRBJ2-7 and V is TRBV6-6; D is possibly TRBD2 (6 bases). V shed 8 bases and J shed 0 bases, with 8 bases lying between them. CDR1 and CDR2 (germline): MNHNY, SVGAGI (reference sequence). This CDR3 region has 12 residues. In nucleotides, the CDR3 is TGTGCCAGCCGGGACTTCTCCTACGAGCAGTACTTC. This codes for CASRDFSYEQYF.

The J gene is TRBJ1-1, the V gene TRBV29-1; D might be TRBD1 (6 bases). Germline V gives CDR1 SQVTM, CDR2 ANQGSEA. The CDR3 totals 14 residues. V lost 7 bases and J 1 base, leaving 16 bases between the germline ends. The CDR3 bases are TGCAGCGGTACGACAGGAGGGACGAACACTGAAGCTTTCTTT. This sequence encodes CSGTTGGTNTEAFF.

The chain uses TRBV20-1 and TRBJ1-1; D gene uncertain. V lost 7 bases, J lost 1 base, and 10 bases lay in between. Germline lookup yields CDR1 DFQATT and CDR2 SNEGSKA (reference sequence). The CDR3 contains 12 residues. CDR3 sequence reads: CSVHGSNTEAFF. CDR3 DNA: TGCAGTGTTCACGGATCGAACACTGAAGCTTTCTTT.

CDR3 bases: TGTGCCAGCAGCGCTGGGACTAGCCAAGAGACCCAGTACTTC. Protein product: CASSAGTSQETQYF. The chain links TRBV9 to TRBJ2-5, with TRBD2 matching over 8 bases. The CDR3 length is 14 residues. In germline, CDR1 is SGDLS, CDR2 YYNGEE. With 3 bases clipped from V and 1 base from J, the junction kept 2 bases outside the gene matches.

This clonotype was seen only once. In DNA, the CDR3 is TGTGCCACAACCGCCACCGGGACGATCCCCGGTGGCTACACCTTC. Amino acids: CATTATGTIPGGYTF. This chain connects TRBV19 to TRBJ1-2; TRBD1 might be the D (5 bases). This CDR3 has 15 amino acids. The ends were cut back, 10 bases at V and 7 bases at J, with 25 bases in the middle. Germline CDR1 is LNHDA and CDR2 is SQIVND (reference sequence).

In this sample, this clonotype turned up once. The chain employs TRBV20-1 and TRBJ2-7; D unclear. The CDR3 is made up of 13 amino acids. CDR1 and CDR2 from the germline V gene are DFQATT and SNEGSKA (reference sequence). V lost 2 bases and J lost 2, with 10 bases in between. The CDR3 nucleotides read TGCAGTGCTAGACGGACGGGTGCCTACGAGCAGTACTTC. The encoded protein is CSARRTGAYEQYF.

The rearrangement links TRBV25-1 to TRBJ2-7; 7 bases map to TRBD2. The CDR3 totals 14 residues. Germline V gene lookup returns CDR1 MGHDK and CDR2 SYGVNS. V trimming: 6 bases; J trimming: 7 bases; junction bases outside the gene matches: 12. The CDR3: CASSPPGPGGEQYF. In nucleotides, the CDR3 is TGTGCCAGCAGCCCTCCGGGCCCCGGGGGGGAGCAGTACTTC.

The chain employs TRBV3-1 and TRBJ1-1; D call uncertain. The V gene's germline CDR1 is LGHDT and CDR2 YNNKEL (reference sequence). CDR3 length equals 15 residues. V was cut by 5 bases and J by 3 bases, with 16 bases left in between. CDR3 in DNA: TGTGCCAGCAGCTATCAGCCAGGAGGGTACACTGAAGCTTTCTTT. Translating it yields CASSYQPGGYTEAFF. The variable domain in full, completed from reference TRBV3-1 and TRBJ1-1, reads DTAVSQTPKYLVTQMGNDKSIKCEQNLGHDTMYWYKQDSKKFLKIMFSYNNKELIINETVPNRFSPKSPDKAHLNLHINSLELGDSAVYFCASSYQPGGYTEAFFGQGTRLTVV.

The CDR3: CSASTGTGSPEAFF. DNA for the CDR3: TGCAGTGCTTCTACCGGGACAGGGAGTCCTGAAGCTTTCTTT. The rearrangement uses TRBV20-1 and TRBJ1-1, with 9 nucleotides matching TRBD1. After removal of 5 bases from V and 6 bases from J, the junction contained 10 bases not matched to a gene. The CDR3 contains 14 residues. Germline CDR1 DFQATT, CDR2 SNEGSKA (reference sequence).

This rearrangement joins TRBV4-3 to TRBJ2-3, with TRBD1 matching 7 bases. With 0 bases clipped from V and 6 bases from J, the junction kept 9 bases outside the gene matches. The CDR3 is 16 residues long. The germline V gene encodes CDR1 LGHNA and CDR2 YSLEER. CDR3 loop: CASSQDRHRGWDTQYF. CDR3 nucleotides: TGCGCCAGCAGCCAAGATAGGCACAGGGGTTGGGATACGCAGTATTTT.

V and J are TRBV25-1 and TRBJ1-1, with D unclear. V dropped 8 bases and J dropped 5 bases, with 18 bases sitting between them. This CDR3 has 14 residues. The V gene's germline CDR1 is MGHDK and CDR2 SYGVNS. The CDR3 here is CASATAGRRTEAFF. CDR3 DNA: TGTGCCAGCGCTACGGCAGGCAGACGGACTGAAGCTTTCTTT.

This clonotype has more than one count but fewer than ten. Here the CDR3 DNA reads TGTGCCAGCTCACCGCGGACTAGCGGGGCCTACGAGCAGTACTTC. It yields the protein CASSPRTSGAYEQYF. The chain carries TRBV18 and TRBJ2-7; 12 positions agree with TRBD2. This CDR3 spans 15 amino acids. V lost 3 bases, J lost 2 bases, and 2 bases stayed unmatched. CDR1 and CDR2 from the germline V gene are KGHSH and LQKENI.

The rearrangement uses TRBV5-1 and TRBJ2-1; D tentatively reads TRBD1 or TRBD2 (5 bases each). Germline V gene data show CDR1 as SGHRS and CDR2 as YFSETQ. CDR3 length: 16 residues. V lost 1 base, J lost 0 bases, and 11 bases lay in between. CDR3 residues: CASSLQSGSSYNEQFF. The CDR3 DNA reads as TGCGCCAGCAGCTTGCAGTCAGGGAGCTCCTACAATGAGCAGTTCTTC.

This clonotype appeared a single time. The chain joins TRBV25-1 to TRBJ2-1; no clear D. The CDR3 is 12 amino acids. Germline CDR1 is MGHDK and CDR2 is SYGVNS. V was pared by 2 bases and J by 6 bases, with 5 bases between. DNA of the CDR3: TGTGCCAGCAGTGAAACCGTCAATGAGCAGTTCTTC. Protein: CASSETVNEQFF.

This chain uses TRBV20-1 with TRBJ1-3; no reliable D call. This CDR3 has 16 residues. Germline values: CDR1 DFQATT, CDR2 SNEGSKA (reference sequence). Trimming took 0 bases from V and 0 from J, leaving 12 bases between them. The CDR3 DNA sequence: TGCAGTGCTAGAGATGGCCTCAGGTACTCTGGAAACACCATATATTTT. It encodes CSARDGLRYSGNTIYF.

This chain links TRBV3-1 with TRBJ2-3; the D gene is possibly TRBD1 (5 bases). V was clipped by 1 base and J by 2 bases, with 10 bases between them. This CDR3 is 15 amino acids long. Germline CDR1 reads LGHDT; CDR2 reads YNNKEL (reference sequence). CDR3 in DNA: TGTGCCAGCAGCCAAGTATTAGGGGACACAGATACGCAGTATTTT. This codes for CASSQVLGDTDTQYF.

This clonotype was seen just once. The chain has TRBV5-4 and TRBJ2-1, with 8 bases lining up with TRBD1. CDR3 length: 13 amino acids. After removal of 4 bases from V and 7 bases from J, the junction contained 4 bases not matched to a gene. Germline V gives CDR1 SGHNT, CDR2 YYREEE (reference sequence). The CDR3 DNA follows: TGTGCCAGCAGCCCCGGGACAGGTAATGAGCAGTTCTTC. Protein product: CASSPGTGNEQFF.

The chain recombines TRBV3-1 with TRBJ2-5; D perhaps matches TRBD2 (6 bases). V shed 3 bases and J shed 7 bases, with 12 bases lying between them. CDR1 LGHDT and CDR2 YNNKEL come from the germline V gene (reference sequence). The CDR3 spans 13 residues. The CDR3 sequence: CASSHVVEGTQYF. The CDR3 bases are TGTGCCAGCAGCCACGTTGTGGAGGGGACCCAGTACTTC.

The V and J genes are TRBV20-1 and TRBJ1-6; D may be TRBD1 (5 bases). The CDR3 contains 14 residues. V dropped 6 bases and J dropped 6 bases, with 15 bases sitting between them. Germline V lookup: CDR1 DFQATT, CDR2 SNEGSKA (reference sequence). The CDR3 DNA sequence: TGCAGTGCCATTACACCGGGGACTAATTCACCCCTCCACTTT. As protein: CSAITPGTNSPLHF.

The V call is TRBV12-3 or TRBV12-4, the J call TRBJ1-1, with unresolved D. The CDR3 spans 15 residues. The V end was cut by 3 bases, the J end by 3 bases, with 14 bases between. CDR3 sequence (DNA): TGTGCCAGCAGTTTCCCGGCCGCGAGGGACACTGAAGCTTTCTTT. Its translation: CASSFPAARDTEAFF.

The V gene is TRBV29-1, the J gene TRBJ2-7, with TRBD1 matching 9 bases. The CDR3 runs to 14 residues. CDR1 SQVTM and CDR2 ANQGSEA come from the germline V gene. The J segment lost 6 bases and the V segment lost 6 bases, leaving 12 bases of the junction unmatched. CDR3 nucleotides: TGCAGCGTGGTTGGGGCGGACAGGGGAACCGAGCAGTACTTC. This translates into CSVVGADRGTEQYF.

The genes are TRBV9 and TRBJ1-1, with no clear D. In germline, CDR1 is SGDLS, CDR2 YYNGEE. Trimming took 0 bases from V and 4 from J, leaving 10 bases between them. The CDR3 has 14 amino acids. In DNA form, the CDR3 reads TGTGCCAGCAGCGTAGTCCCAGAATCCACTGAAGCTTTCTTT. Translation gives CASSVVPESTEAFF. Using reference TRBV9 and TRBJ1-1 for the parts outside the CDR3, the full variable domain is DSGVTQTPKHLITATGQRVTLRCSPRSGDLSVYWYQQSLDQGLQFLIQYYNGEERAKGNILERFSAQQFPDLHSELNLSSLELGDSALYFCASSVVPESTEAFFGQGTRLTVV.

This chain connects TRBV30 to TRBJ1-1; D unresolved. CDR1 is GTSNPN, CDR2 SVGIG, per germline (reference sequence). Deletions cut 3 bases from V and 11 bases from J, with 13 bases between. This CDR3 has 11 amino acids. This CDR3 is CAWRRTGGAFF. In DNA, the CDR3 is TGTGCCTGGAGGCGGACGGGAGGGGCTTTCTTT.

Here the CDR3 DNA reads TGTGCCAGCAGCCAAGTTTTGAGCTCTGGAAACACCATATATTTT. Protein: CASSQVLSSGNTIYF. The genes are TRBV3-1 and TRBJ1-3; D is undetermined. The CDR3 loop spans 15 amino acids. V was cut by 1 base and J by 0 bases, with 7 bases left in between. Germline V lookup: CDR1 LGHDT, CDR2 YNNKEL (reference sequence).

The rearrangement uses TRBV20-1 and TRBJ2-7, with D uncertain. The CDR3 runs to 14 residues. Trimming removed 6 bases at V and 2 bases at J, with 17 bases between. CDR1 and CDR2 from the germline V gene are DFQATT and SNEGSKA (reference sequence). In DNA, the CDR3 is TGCAGTGCGACTCTAATGCGGCCCCCCTACGAGCAGTACTTC. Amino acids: CSATLMRPPYEQYF.